This T cell receptor (beta chain) was observed in a study of T cell responses to AZD1222 COVID-19 vaccine. Study-wide results and caveats: Nearly half of spike-specific TCRs reportedly go after variant regions that carry no mutations.

Clones were read by immunoSEQ multiplex PCR, and TCRdb kept only the in-frame ones, dropping some. The repertoire holds about 170,000 clones, with approximately 88% as singletons. Points on this clone: What it recognizes is unknown.

CDR1 is ENHRY and CDR2 is SYGVKD in the germline V gene. The CDR3 contains 14 residues. Trimming removed 5 bases from V and 5 bases from J, with 13 bases in between. The genes are TRBV10-3 and TRBJ2-1; D is possibly TRBD1 or TRBD2 (5 bases each). Here the sequenced sample was peripheral blood, taken 28 days after the second AZD1222 dose. The TCR was taken from an adult who received the AZD1222 COVID-19 vaccine. The CDR3, as DNA: TGTGCCATCAGTACCTTATTGGGGGACAATGAGCAGTTCTTC. Protein sequence: CAISTLLGDNEQFF.